The source of this T cell receptor (beta chain) is a study of blood T cells in healthy people across ages. The germline gives CDR1 SEHNR, CDR2 FQNEAQ (reference sequence). The CDR3 sequence is 14 residues long. V was shortened by 1 base and J by 6 bases, with 10 bases between the two germline ends. Alongside a J-beta primer mix, a sample-barcoded 5' primer served in a second PCR lasting about 7 to 11 cycles. Every cDNA molecule bore a tag from a template-switch adaptor containing 12 random nucleotides. TCRdb re-derived calls from the 5' RACE reads in MiXCR, one entry per CDR3 protein. This table has hundreds of thousands of distinct CDR3 sequences, roughly 30% appearing once. The study drew donors from healthy Caucasian individuals in Russia aged about 6 to 95. Per sample, extraction of total RNA gave at least 6 micrograms in every case.

The chain employs TRBV7-9 and TRBJ2-1; D is unclear. The source material was blood. This clonotype was obtained from a woman aged 80 or over in good health. Here the CDR3 reads CASSLVWGGNEQFF. DNA for the CDR3: TGTGCCAGCAGCTTAGTGTGGGGTGGCAATGAGCAGTTCTTC.